Sequencing of this TCR beta chain was carried out in a study of regulatory T cells in long-lasting Graves disease. This CDR3 is built from 17 residues. V trimming: 1 base; J trimming: 4 bases; junction bases outside the gene matches: 12. CDR1 and CDR2 (germline): LGHDT, YNNKEL (reference sequence). Time point here: persistent/refractory GD, antithyroid drugs over 5 years with positive TRAb. Generation of the TCR library employed RNA extracted from PBMCs. Arm-PCR of CDR3 regions with iRepertoire HTBI primers generated TCR beta libraries. MiXCR was run by TCRdb on the multiplex PCR reads, yielding one entry per CDR3 protein. The profile shows some 370,000 distinct CDR3 sequences, under 25% of them singletons. The table lists this clonotype with many counts. Antigen: not known. Study-wide results and limits: Those with persistent Graves' had less TCR diversity than newly diagnosed patients. Clonotypes that were public and shared totalled 2,500 to 3,500 in persistent patients versus 800 to 1,000 in new patients. With persistent disease, TRBV28, TRBJ1-2 and TRBJ2-5 were the favored segments.

The specimen comprised peripheral blood mononuclear cells (PBMCs), sampled when the disease was refractory, from a patient treated with antithyroid drugs. The chain carries TRBV3-1 and TRBJ1-2; TRBD1 agrees at 7 bases. The TCR comes from a female donor with Graves disease. The CDR3 loop is CASSQAVGTVGFYGYTF. CDR3 in DNA: TGTGCCAGCAGCCAAGCGGTTGGGACAGTTGGATTCTATGGCTACACCTTC.